This T cell receptor (beta chain) was sequenced for a study of regulatory T cells in long-lasting Graves disease. Whole-study findings and limits: In persistent patients, shared public clonotypes (under 3,000) outnumbered those in new patients (approximately 880).

HTBI primers from iRepertoire and Arm-PCR of CDR3 regions yielded the TCR beta libraries. TCRdb analysed the multiplex PCR reads with MiXCR anew, one entry per CDR3 protein. The sample has a few hundred thousand distinct CDR3 sequences; over 9.5% are singletons. Regarding time point: newly diagnosed GD, antithyroid drugs for less than 3 months. RNA isolated from PBMCs was used to make the TCR library. A word on this clonotype: Antigen: not known.

The ends were cut back, 1 base at V and 0 bases at J, with 15 bases in the middle. The CDR3 has 17 amino acids. Germline CDR1 SGHTA, CDR2 FQGTGA. The same data also contributed to another study, on T cells in Graves' hyperthyroidism and ophthalmopathy. From that study: These patients, aged 18 to 65, had recently diagnosed hyperthyroidism lasting under 2 months. The diagnoses drew upon clinical symptoms, serum thyroxine and TRAb, thyroid ultrasound and orbital computed tomography. Ophthalmopathy onset followed model prediction by a median approximately 7 months.

V gene TRBV7-3 combines with J gene TRBJ1-1; D might be TRBD1 (5 bases). Sequencing used peripheral blood mononuclear cells (PBMCs), obtained at new diagnosis, from a patient treated with antithyroid drugs. The receptor was derived from a young woman with Graves disease. The CDR3 loop is CASSLMGQFPMNTEAFF. Here the CDR3 DNA reads TGTGCCAGCAGCTTAATGGGGCAGTTTCCCATGAACACTGAAGCTTTCTTT.